A single sample gave rise to the 30 T cell receptor beta chains below, sequenced in a study of OX40 agonist ivuxolimab in advanced cancers. Repertoires were generated with immunoSEQ multiplex PCR, while TCRdb's copy carries only in-frame clones and drops some. The sample includes 70,000 to 95,000 clones, 92% of them seen just once. Material: CD4+ or CD8+ T cells sorted from blood, obtained in a trial of the OX40 agonist ivuxolimab. Receptors were obtained from an adult with an advanced solid tumor such as melanoma, head and neck, liver or kidney cancer.

The chain joins TRBV27 to TRBJ1-5; 8 bases map to TRBD1. J gave up 7 bases and V 6 bases, and 8 bases lay outside the gene matches. Germline CDR1 MNHEY, CDR2 SMNVEV (reference sequence). CDR3 length: 14 amino acids. The CDR3 DNA reads as TGTGCCAGCAGCTTAGGACAGGGAAGGCAGCCCCAGCATTTT. Translated, it gives CASSLGQGRQPQHF.

This chain uses TRBV21-1 with TRBJ2-7; whether TRBD1, the table's D call, matches the DNA was not checked. TRBV21-1 is reported as a pseudogene. CDR3 length: 17 amino acids. CDR3 region: CASSKIWVGAFSYEQYF. The CDR3 region has the DNA TGTGCCAGCAGCAAAATTTGGGTGGGGGCGTTCTCCTACGAGCAGTACTTC.

V usage is TRBV5-1 and J usage is TRBJ2-3; 8 bases map to TRBD2. Losses at the gene ends were 2 bases for V and 3 bases for J; bases not matched to a gene: 5. The CDR3 extends over 15 amino acids. The germline V gene has CDR1 SGHRS and CDR2 YFSETQ. The CDR3 nucleotides read TGCGCCAGCAGCTTACGGGAGGGCCATACAGATACGCAGTATTTT. It yields the protein CASSLREGHTDTQYF.

This chain connects TRBV5-1 to TRBJ2-7, with D perhaps given as TRBD1 or TRBD2 (5 bases each). Germline V gene sequence: CDR1 SGHRS, CDR2 YFSETQ. The CDR3 consists of 13 residues. The germline V and J ends were trimmed by 5 bases and 7 bases, with 16 bases remaining between them. CDR3 sequence reads: CASRVGEGLEQYF. Here the CDR3 DNA reads TGCGCCAGCAGGGTCGGTGAGGGGTTGGAGCAGTACTTC.

J is TRBJ1-5 and V is TRBV6-1; D remains unclear. CDR1 is MNHNS and CDR2 is SASEGT in the germline V gene. V dropped 7 bases and J dropped 0 bases, with 7 bases sitting between them. The CDR3 extends over 13 amino acids. The CDR3 DNA sequence: TGTGCCAGCACATATTATAGCAATCAGCCCCAGCATTTT. It codes for CASTYYSNQPQHF.

The chain links TRBV9 to TRBJ2-1; no firm D call. With 0 bases removed from V and 10 bases from J, the gap between germline ends came to 20 bases. This CDR3 region has 16 residues. Germline V gene lookup returns CDR1 SGDLS and CDR2 YYNGEE. CDR3 in amino acids: CASSVGPSFGDWEQFF. The CDR3 bases are TGTGCCAGCAGCGTAGGGCCCAGCTTCGGCGATTGGGAGCAGTTCTTC.

This clone was recorded only once. The J gene is TRBJ1-2, the V gene TRBV29-1, with D possibly TRBD1 on 5 matching bases. The germline V and J ends were trimmed by 3 bases and 8 bases, with 13 bases remaining between them. Germline V gives CDR1 SQVTM, CDR2 ANQGSEA. The CDR3 spans 12 residues. The CDR3 region is CSVDVGDGGYTF. The CDR3 coding sequence is TGCAGCGTTGACGTGGGGGATGGAGGCTACACCTTC.

The CDR3 sequence is CASSFEAIGQPQHF. In nucleotides, the CDR3 is TGTGCCAGCAGTTTCGAGGCCATCGGCCAGCCCCAGCATTTT. The rearrangement links TRBV27 to TRBJ1-5; D uncertain. The V end lost 3 bases, the J end lost 7 bases, and 13 bases lay between the germline ends. The germline V gene has CDR1 MNHEY and CDR2 SMNVEV (reference sequence). This CDR3 has 14 amino acids.

This clone was picked up one time. The chain employs TRBV5-1 and TRBJ2-1, with TRBD2 matching 13 bases. Germline trimming cut 1 base from V and 6 bases from J; bases unmatched to any gene: 10. Germline V gene sequence: CDR1 SGHRS, CDR2 YFSETQ. The CDR3 spans 18 residues. The CDR3 sequence: CASSLMPARLAGGNEQFF. In nucleotides, the CDR3 is TGCGCCAGCAGCTTGATGCCAGCAAGACTAGCGGGAGGCAATGAGCAGTTCTTC.

The chain has TRBV15 and TRBJ2-7; tentative D call: TRBD2 (7 bases). The CDR3 consists of 15 residues. Germline values: CDR1 LNHNV, CDR2 YYDKDF (reference sequence). Deletions cut 0 bases from V and 2 bases from J, with 11 bases between. The CDR3 DNA reads as TGTGCCACCAGCAGAGATCCGGGGGGCACCTACGAGCAGTACTTC. Its protein is CATSRDPGGTYEQYF.

The CDR3 region has the DNA TGCAGCGTAAGCGGCAGCCGGGACAGAAGCGGGAGTCAATACGAGCAGTACTTC. This sequence encodes CSVSGSRDRSGSQYEQYF. The V and J genes are TRBV29-1 and TRBJ2-7, with a tentative D call TRBD2 (8 bases). The CDR3 consists of 18 residues. CDR1 SQVTM and CDR2 ANQGSEA come from the germline V gene. V dropped 6 bases and J dropped 4 bases, with 31 bases sitting between them.

Details on this clone: This same CDR3 is encoded by further DNA sequences in the sample. The chain has TRBV30 and TRBJ2-5; D unclear. Germline CDR1 reads GTSNPN; CDR2 reads SVGIG (reference sequence). Trimming left V 0 bases short and J 5 bases short, with 4 bases between. The CDR3 length is 11 residues. The CDR3 is CAWSVQETQYF. For the CDR3, the DNA is TGTGCCTGGAGTGTACAGGAGACCCAGTACTTC.

This chain uses TRBV29-1 with TRBJ2-1, with D unresolved. In germline, CDR1 is SQVTM, CDR2 ANQGSEA. This CDR3 comprises 10 residues. V was shortened by 4 bases and J by 8 bases, with 6 bases between the two germline ends. This CDR3 reads CSVVQHEQFF. CDR3 DNA: TGCAGCGTTGTACAGCATGAGCAGTTCTTC.

CDR3: CASRASLQGRETQYF. CDR3 DNA sequence: TGCGCCAGCCGAGCGAGCTTACAGGGCCGGGAGACCCAGTACTTC. The V and J genes are TRBV5-1 and TRBJ2-5; TRBD1 might be the D (6 bases). The CDR3 has 15 residues. Trimming removed 7 bases at V and 5 bases at J, with 21 bases between. Per germline, CDR1 SGHRS and CDR2 YFSETQ.

The chain employs TRBV27 and TRBJ1-5; D may be TRBD1 (5 bases). In germline, CDR1 is MNHEY, CDR2 SMNVEV (reference sequence). V gave up 3 bases and J gave up 1 base, with 19 bases separating them. This CDR3 is 18 amino acids long. CDR3 sequence: CASSFPNDRRTSNQPQHF. CDR3 sequence (DNA): TGTGCCAGCAGTTTCCCTAATGACAGACGGACCAGCAATCAGCCCCAGCATTTT.

The chain has TRBV29-1 and TRBJ1-2; perhaps TRBD1 as D (6 bases). Trimming shortened V by 7 bases and J by 8 bases, and 20 bases separated the two germline ends. The length of the CDR3 is 13 residues. CDR1 is SQVTM and CDR2 is ANQGSEA in the germline V gene. The CDR3 DNA follows: TGCAGCGGAAGAAGTGCAGGGGCCCAAGGCTACACCTTC. This encodes CSGRSAGAQGYTF. The full variable domain, completed using reference TRBV29-1 and TRBJ1-2, is SAVISQKPSRDICQRGTSLTIQCQVDSQVTMMFWYRQQPGQSLTLIATANQGSEATYESGFVIDKFPISRPNLTFSTLTVSNMSPEDSSIYLCSGRSAGAQGYTFGSGTRLTVV.

V gene TRBV5-1 combines with J gene TRBJ1-4; TRBD1 matches 8 bases. Germline assignment: CDR1 SGHRS and CDR2 YFSETQ. J lost 8 bases, V lost 0 bases, and 18 bases had no gene match. This CDR3 has 19 amino acids. The CDR3 sequence is CASSLGRGPGGSPGEKLFF. The DNA of the CDR3 is TGCGCCAGCAGCTTGGGGCGTGGGCCAGGGGGCTCCCCCGGCGAAAAACTGTTTTTT.

In its sample, this clone was seen once. The rearrangement joins TRBV6-1 to TRBJ2-7, with 11 bases that match TRBD1. The germline gives CDR1 MNHNS, CDR2 SASEGT. The CDR3 length is 14 residues. V shed 11 bases, J shed 5 bases, and the junction held 11 bases outside the gene matches. CDR3 sequence reads: CASETGTGGDEQYF. The CDR3 DNA follows: TGTGCCTCAGAGACCGGGACAGGGGGGGACGAGCAGTACTTC.

The genes are TRBV9 and TRBJ2-2; D not certain. The germline CDR1 and CDR2 sequences are SGDLS and YYNGEE. CDR3 length: 14 amino acids. The germline V and J ends were trimmed by 4 bases and 1 base, with 8 bases remaining between them. The CDR3 DNA reads as TGTGCCAGCAGCCCCACCTTGAACACCGGGGAGCTGTTTTTT. Its protein is CASSPTLNTGELFF.

The CDR3 sequence is CASSQLATQETQYF. CDR3 nucleotide sequence: TGTGCCAGCTCACAACTAGCGACCCAAGAGACCCAGTACTTC. This rearrangement joins TRBV18 to TRBJ2-5; 7 bases align to TRBD2. The CDR3 totals 14 residues. Germline-derived CDR1 and CDR2 are KGHSH and LQKENI. The junction had 3 bases not matched to a gene; V was cut back by 4 bases and J by 1 base.

To note about this clone: The sample holds other DNA sequences that translate to the same CDR3. CDR3 loop: CATSRAGNQETQYF. The DNA for the CDR3 is TGTGCCACCAGCAGAGCAGGGAACCAAGAGACCCAGTACTTC. The rearrangement uses TRBV15 and TRBJ2-5, with D maybe TRBD1 (5 bases). From germline, CDR1 is LNHNV and CDR2 YYDKDF (reference sequence). The CDR3 is 14 amino acids. V was pared by 1 base and J by 0 bases, with 6 bases between.

In its sample, this clone was seen once. The genes are TRBV27 and TRBJ2-4; no definite D call. This CDR3 region has 16 residues. Germline loops: CDR1 MNHEY, CDR2 SMNVEV (reference sequence). Deletions cut 5 bases from V and 1 base from J, with 15 bases between. The CDR3 region has the DNA TGTGCCAGCAGTAAAGGCCCTGCTGGGGCCAAAAACATTCAGTACTTC. Protein sequence: CASSKGPAGAKNIQYF.

In nucleotides, the CDR3 is TGTGCCAGCAGCGTAGCTGAGGGAGGGTATGGCTACACCTTC. As protein: CASSVAEGGYGYTF. This chain uses TRBV9 with TRBJ1-2; D unclear. CDR1 SGDLS and CDR2 YYNGEE come from the germline V gene. Trimming shortened V by 0 bases and J by 5 bases, and 11 bases separated the two germline ends. This CDR3 has 14 amino acids.

The rearrangement uses TRBV10-2 and TRBJ2-7; a weak D match, TRBD2 (6 bases). The germline V and J ends were trimmed by 11 bases and 1 base, with 12 bases remaining between them. The CDR3 contains 12 residues. CDR1 is WSHSY and CDR2 is SAAADI in the germline V gene. CDR3 DNA: TGCGCCTCACGGGACTTTTCCTACGAGCAGTACTTC. It translates to CASRDFSYEQYF.

The chain links TRBV30 to TRBJ2-5, with D uncertain. V was pared by 2 bases and J by 7 bases, with 20 bases between. The CDR3 contains 15 residues. Germline values: CDR1 GTSNPN, CDR2 SVGIG (reference sequence). This CDR3 reads CAWSPMGLGFVTQYF. Here the CDR3 DNA reads TGTGCCTGGAGTCCTATGGGGTTAGGGTTCGTGACCCAGTACTTC.

The chain uses TRBV6-6 and TRBJ1-5; no firm D call. Germline loops: CDR1 MNHNY, CDR2 SVGAGI (reference sequence). Trimming pared 4 bases from V and 4 bases from J, leaving 8 bases between. CDR3 length: 13 amino acids. CDR3 region: CASSFDFNQPQHF. In DNA form, the CDR3 reads TGTGCCAGCAGTTTTGACTTTAATCAGCCCCAGCATTTT.

The rearrangement links TRBV19 to TRBJ2-1; D is ambiguous. The germline gives CDR1 LNHDA, CDR2 SQIVND (reference sequence). The CDR3 sequence is 11 residues long. The V end lost 7 bases, the J end lost 4 bases, and 5 bases lay between the germline ends. CDR3 DNA: TGTGCCAGTAAGAGGTACAATGAGCAGTTCTTC. The encoded protein is CASKRYNEQFF.

This chain uses TRBV5-4 with TRBJ2-3, with D unclear. The germline CDR1 and CDR2 sequences are SGHNT and YYREEE (reference sequence). The CDR3 extends over 13 amino acids. Trimming pared 0 bases from V and 4 bases from J, leaving 6 bases between. The CDR3 here is CASSLENADTQYF. DNA for the CDR3: TGTGCCAGCAGCTTGGAGAACGCAGATACGCAGTATTTT.

This clone was found a few times. The rearrangement links TRBV2 to TRBJ2-3; 15 nucleotides match TRBD2. Germline CDR1 SNHLY, CDR2 FYNNEI. This CDR3 region has 16 residues. J was trimmed by 6 bases and V by 5 bases; bases with no gene match: 6. The CDR3 here is CASSTGTSGGMDTQYF. The CDR3 region has the DNA TGTGCCAGCAGTACCGGGACTAGCGGGGGGATGGATACGCAGTATTTT.

The V and J genes are TRBV7-2 and TRBJ2-7, with TRBD2 as a possible D gene (6 bases). Deletions cut 5 bases from V and 0 bases from J, with 14 bases between. Germline-derived CDR1 and CDR2 are SGHTA and FQGNSA. The CDR3 covers 15 residues. The CDR3 DNA reads TGTGCCAGCAGCCGAGGAAGGAGGGACTCCTACGAGCAGTACTTC. It codes for CASSRGRRDSYEQYF.